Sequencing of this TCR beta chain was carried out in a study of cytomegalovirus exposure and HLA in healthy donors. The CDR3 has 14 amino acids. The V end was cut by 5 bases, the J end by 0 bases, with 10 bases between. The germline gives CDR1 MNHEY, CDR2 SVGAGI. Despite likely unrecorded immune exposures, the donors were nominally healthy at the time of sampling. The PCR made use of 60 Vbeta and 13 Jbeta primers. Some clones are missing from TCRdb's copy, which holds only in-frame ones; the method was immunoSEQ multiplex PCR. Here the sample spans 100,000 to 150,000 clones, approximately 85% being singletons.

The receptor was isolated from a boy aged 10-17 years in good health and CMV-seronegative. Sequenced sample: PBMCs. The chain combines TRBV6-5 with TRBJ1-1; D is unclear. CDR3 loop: CASSLRRVNTEAFF. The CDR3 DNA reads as TGTGCCAGCAGTCTTCGACGGGTGAACACTGAAGCTTTCTTT.